This T cell receptor (beta chain) stems from a study of Graves' ophthalmopathy and Graves' hyperthyroidism. Looked up from germline, CDR1 is MNHEY and CDR2 is SMNVEV (reference sequence). The CDR3 covers 12 residues. V dropped 5 bases and J dropped 6 bases, with 5 bases sitting between them. RNA transcripts served as template for amplifying TCR beta CDR3 sequences. First-round RT-PCR employed HTBI primers, with a second-round multiplex PCR after it. TCRdb passed the multiplex PCR reads through MiXCR, listing each CDR3 protein once. The sample holds hundreds of thousands of distinct CDR3 sequences, 15% seen once. Many counts were recorded for this clonotype.

This TCR was sampled from a young woman with stable Graves' hyperthyroidism. Sequencing used peripheral blood. This chain joins TRBV27 and TRBJ1-6, with a weak D call TRBD1 (5 bases). CDR3 region: CASSGANSPLHF. The CDR3 DNA sequence: TGTGCCAGCAGTGGGGCTAATTCACCCCTCCACTTT.